Each of the 5 T cell receptor beta chains below was sequenced from the same sample in a study of shared clonotypes between healthy human individuals. The data were produced by immunoSEQ multiplex PCR, yet TCRdb's version contains in-frame clones alone and is incomplete. The repertoire has about 1 million clones, more than 60% of them found once; the top ten carry 1.5%. The specimen sequenced was memory CD4+ T cells sorted from blood. Sample subset: CD45RA-negative fraction. The receptor set was obtained from a man younger than 35 in good health.

This chain links TRBV6-5 with TRBJ2-5; TRBD2 might be the D (6 bases). Looked up from germline, CDR1 is MNHEY and CDR2 is SVGAGI. V lost 2 bases, J lost 5 bases, and 18 bases lay in between. The CDR3 sequence is 16 residues long. The CDR3 here is CASSYGRGSAGETQYF. CDR3 coding DNA: TGTGCCAGCAGTTACGGTCGGGGGAGCGCCGGGGAGACCCAGTACTTC.

This sequence joins TRBV5-1 and TRBJ2-5; maybe TRBD1 (6 bases). Trimming cost V 8 bases and J 5 bases, with 22 bases left between them. The CDR3 is 15 amino acids. Per the germline V gene, CDR1 is SGHRS and CDR2 is YFSETQ. The CDR3 is CASTYNSGEWETQYF. CDR3 bases: TGCGCCAGTACATACAACTCAGGGGAGTGGGAGACCCAGTACTTC.

The gene calls are TRBV6-6 and TRBJ1-1, with D unresolved. The germline gives CDR1 MNHNY, CDR2 SVGAGI (reference sequence). The CDR3 extends over 15 amino acids. With 5 bases removed from V and 5 bases from J, the gap between germline ends came to 18 bases. The CDR3 is CASSDGLSRRTEAFF. CDR3 coding DNA: TGTGCCAGCAGTGACGGACTTTCCCGGAGGACTGAAGCTTTCTTT.

The CDR3: CASSSGGLAGIETQYF. The CDR3, as DNA: TGCGCCAGCAGCTCCGGCGGTCTAGCGGGGATAGAGACCCAGTACTTC. The rearrangement links TRBV5-1 to TRBJ2-5, with TRBD2 identical over 9 bases. This CDR3 comprises 16 residues. Trimming removed 3 bases from V and 4 bases from J; junction bases left unmatched: 10. CDR1 and CDR2 from the germline V gene are SGHRS and YFSETQ.

V usage is TRBV18 and J usage is TRBJ1-2, with D unresolved. The germline V and J ends were trimmed by 5 bases and 4 bases, with 8 bases remaining between them. This CDR3 region has 12 residues. CDR1 and CDR2 from the germline V gene are KGHSH and LQKENI. This CDR3 reads CASSMDSYGYTF. The CDR3 nucleotides are TGTGCCAGCTCAATGGACTCCTATGGCTACACCTTC.